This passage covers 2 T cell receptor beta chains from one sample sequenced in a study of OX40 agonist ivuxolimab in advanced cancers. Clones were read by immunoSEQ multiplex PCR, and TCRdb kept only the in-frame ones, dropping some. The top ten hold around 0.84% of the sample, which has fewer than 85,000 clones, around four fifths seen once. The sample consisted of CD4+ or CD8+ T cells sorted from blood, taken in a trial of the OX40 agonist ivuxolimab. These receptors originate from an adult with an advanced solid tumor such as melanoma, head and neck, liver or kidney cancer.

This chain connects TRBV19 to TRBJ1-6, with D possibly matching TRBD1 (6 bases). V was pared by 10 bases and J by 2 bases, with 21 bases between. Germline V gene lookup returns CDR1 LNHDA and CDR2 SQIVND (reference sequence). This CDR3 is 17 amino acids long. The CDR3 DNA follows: TGTGCCACCCCCCCGGGGGGGCCCCAAACCTATAATTCACCCCTCCACTTT. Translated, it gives CATPPGGPQTYNSPLHF.

The CDR3 spells CASSQGRKQYF. CDR3 sequence (DNA): TGTGCCAGCAGTCAGGGGAGGAAGCAGTACTTC. This chain links TRBV28 with TRBJ2-7; possibly TRBD1 or TRBD2 for D (6 bases each). The germline V and J ends were trimmed by 5 bases and 8 bases, with 10 bases remaining between them. Germline V lookup: CDR1 MDHEN, CDR2 SYDVKM. CDR3 length: 11 residues.